This T cell receptor beta chain came from a study of graft-versus-host responses after intestinal transplantation. Study-wide background: Transplant recipients had multivisceral, liver-intestinal, or isolated intestinal grafts. Study-level findings and limits: GvH clones occurred in recipient marrow; some first appeared in ileum or blood. Within the allografts of patients who had graft-donor T cell macrochimerism, graft-versus-host to host-versus-graft clonal ratios were high.

Sequencing was performed with immunoSEQ multiplex PCR; in TCRdb, only in-frame clones are kept and a portion is missing. The sample contains roughly 90,000 clones, about 87% of which appear only once. With 0 bases removed from V and 5 bases from J, the gap between germline ends came to 15 bases. The germline V gene has CDR1 SGHNT and CDR2 YYREEE (reference sequence). The CDR3 covers 15 residues. A remark on this clone: Antigen unknown.

The specimen comprised unstimulated CD4+ T cells sorted from spleen or lymph node cells, sampled before transplant. The TCR originated in a human donor who was the organ donor for an intestinal transplant. The rearrangement links TRBV5-4 to TRBJ2-7, with D perhaps TRBD2 (6 bases). CDR3 DNA sequence: TGTGCCAGCAGCTTGGCGGCGGGGCTTGAGCACGAGCAGTACTTC. This gives the protein CASSLAAGLEHEQYF.